Given below is one T cell receptor beta chain in context. Diagnostic decisions used clinical symptoms, serum thyroxine and TRAb, thyroid ultrasound and orbital computed tomography. Isolation of PBMCs was performed on around 9.4 ml fresh peripheral blood. The V end was cut by 5 bases, the J end by 2 bases, with 16 bases between. Germline V gives CDR1 MDHEN, CDR2 SYDVKM. This CDR3 comprises 15 residues. The data belong to a study of T cells in Graves' hyperthyroidism and ophthalmopathy. Amplified regions were TCR beta CDR3 sequences from RNA transcripts. Carried out on the TCR CDR3, a first-round RT-PCR used the HTBI primer set. TCRdb passed the multiplex PCR reads through MiXCR, listing each CDR3 protein once. In the table there are hundreds of thousands of distinct CDR3 sequences, more than 20% of which are singletons.

The TCR was taken from a young man with Graves' ophthalmopathy. Sequenced: blood. The rearrangement uses TRBV28 and TRBJ2-7; possible D gene TRBD1, 6 bases. This CDR3 reads CASSRTGTRTYEQYF. DNA for the CDR3: TGTGCCAGCAGTCGAACCGGGACAAGGACCTACGAGCAGTACTTC.